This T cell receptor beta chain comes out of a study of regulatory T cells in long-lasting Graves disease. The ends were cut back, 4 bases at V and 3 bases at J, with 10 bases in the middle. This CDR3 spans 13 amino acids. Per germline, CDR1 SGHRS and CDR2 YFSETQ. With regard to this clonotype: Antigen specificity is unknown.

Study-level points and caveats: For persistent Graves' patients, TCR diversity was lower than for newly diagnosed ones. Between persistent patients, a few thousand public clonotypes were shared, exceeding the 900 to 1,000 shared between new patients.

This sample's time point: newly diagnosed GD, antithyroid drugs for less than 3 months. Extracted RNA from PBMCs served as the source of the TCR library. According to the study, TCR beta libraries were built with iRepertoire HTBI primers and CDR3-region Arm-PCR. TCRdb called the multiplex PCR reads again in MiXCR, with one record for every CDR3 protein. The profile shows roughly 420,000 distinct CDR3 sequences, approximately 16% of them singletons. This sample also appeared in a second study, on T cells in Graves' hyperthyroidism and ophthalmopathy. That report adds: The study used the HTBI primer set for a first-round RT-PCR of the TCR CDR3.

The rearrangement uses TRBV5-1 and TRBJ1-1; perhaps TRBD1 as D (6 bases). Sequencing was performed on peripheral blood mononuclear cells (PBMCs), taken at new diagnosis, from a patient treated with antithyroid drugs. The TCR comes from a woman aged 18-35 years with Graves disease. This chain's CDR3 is CASSLGTYTEAFF. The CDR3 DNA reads TGCGCCAGCAGCCTAGGGACATACACTGAAGCTTTCTTT.